Below are 8 T cell receptor beta chains sequenced from a single sample in a study of blood T cells in healthy people across ages. Together with a sample-barcoded 5' primer, a J-beta primer mix was included in a second PCR lasting roughly 6 to 12 cycles. MiXCR was run by TCRdb on the 5' RACE reads, yielding one entry per CDR3 protein. The profile shows some 710,000 distinct CDR3 sequences, 22% of them singletons. Sequenced: blood. The receptors originated from a man in his 70s in good health.

The CDR3 DNA reads as TGTGCCAGCAGTCAGGATTCAGGAGTATCTGGCTACACCTTC. It specifies CASSQDSGVSGYTF. The V gene is TRBV25-1, the J gene TRBJ1-2; the D is unclear. Germline V lookup: CDR1 MGHDK, CDR2 SYGVNS. The CDR3 spans 14 residues. V was clipped by 5 bases and J by 7 bases, with 17 bases between them.

The CDR3 reads CSRNGHSYEQYF. In DNA, the CDR3 is TGCAGTCGAAACGGTCACAGCTACGAGCAGTACTTC. The chain recombines TRBV20-1 with TRBJ2-7; D remains ambiguous. This CDR3 is 12 amino acids long. Between the trimmed V and J ends, which lost 8 bases and 3 bases, there was a span of 14 bases. Germline V gene lookup returns CDR1 DFQATT and CDR2 SNEGSKA (reference sequence).

CDR3 protein: CASSIVTGNTEAFF. The CDR3 DNA reads as TGCGCCAGCAGCATAGTGACAGGCAACACTGAAGCTTTCTTT. The chain links TRBV5-1 to TRBJ1-1; the D gene is possibly TRBD1 (6 bases). This CDR3 spans 14 amino acids. The germline V gene encodes CDR1 SGHRS and CDR2 YFSETQ. Trimming stripped 4 bases from V and 2 bases from J, with 12 bases between.

This clonotype was seen a handful of times. Compared with germline, one end of the junction differs, possibly owing to a read error. V gene TRBV5-5 combines with J gene TRBJ2-7; possible D gene TRBD2, 5 bases. CDR3 length: 15 amino acids. The germline CDR1 and CDR2 sequences are SGHKS and YYEKEE (reference sequence). CDR3 residues: CATSPGIQFTYEQHF. The CDR3 region has the DNA TGTGCCACAAGCCCGGGGATCCAATTTACCTACGAGCAGCACTTC.

This clonotype has just a few counts. This chain connects TRBV6-1 to TRBJ1-2; D is uncertain. The CDR3 has 16 residues. Germline V gives CDR1 MNHNS, CDR2 SASEGT. The ends were cut back, 6 bases at V and 0 bases at J, with 17 bases in the middle. CDR3 protein: CASSLLADSANYGYTF. CDR3 sequence (DNA): TGTGCCAGCAGCCTACTTGCGGATTCAGCTAACTATGGCTACACCTTC.

This clonotype was detected only a few times. The V and J genes are TRBV5-1 and TRBJ2-3; D gene ambiguous. Trimming took 4 bases from V and 6 from J, leaving 12 bases between them. CDR3 length equals 13 residues. Germline CDR1 is SGHRS and CDR2 is YFSETQ. This chain's CDR3 is CASSDGPGDTQYF. CDR3 nucleotide sequence: TGCGCCAGCAGCGACGGACCTGGGGATACGCAGTATTTT. The entire variable domain, with the rest obtained from reference TRBV5-1 and TRBJ2-3, is as follows: KAGVTQTPRYLIKTRGQQVTLSCSPISGHRSVSWYQQTPGQGLQFLFEYFSETQRNKGNFPGRFSGRQFSNSRSEMNVSTLELGDSALYLCASSDGPGDTQYFGPGTRLTVL.

This rearrangement joins TRBV3-1 to TRBJ2-3; unclear D gene. Germline CDR1 is LGHDT and CDR2 is YNNKEL (reference sequence). This CDR3 contains 13 residues. Trimming removed 0 bases from V and 5 bases from J, with 6 bases in between. CDR3 sequence (DNA): TGTGCCAGCAGCCAAGAGTGGGGAGATACGCAGTATTTT. This translates into CASSQEWGDTQYF.

This clonotype was detected ten times or more. This chain connects TRBV24-1 to TRBJ2-5; TRBD2 agrees at 7 bases. The CDR3 spans 16 residues. Germline V gene lookup returns CDR1 KGHDR and CDR2 SFDVKD. After removal of 0 bases from V and 4 bases from J, the junction contained 7 bases not matched to a gene. CDR3 amino acids: CATSDLENSGRETQYF. In DNA form, the CDR3 reads TGTGCCACCAGTGATTTGGAAAATAGCGGGCGAGAGACCCAGTACTTC.